The 21 T cell receptor beta chains presented below share a single source sample, sequenced in a study of T-cell memory formation after mild COVID-19. Each CDR3 protein is one row after TCRdb ran MiXCR on the 5' RACE reads. The sample shows about 250,000 distinct CDR3 sequences, 16% of them seen only once. Material for sequencing was PBMCs or a T cell subset sorted from them (not recorded which). These receptors all stem from a man between 18 and 35 years old who had mild COVID-19 (a few samples of this study predate the infection). Cell type and time point are not known.

This rearrangement joins TRBV6-2 or TRBV6-3 to TRBJ1-5; TRBD1 is a possible D gene (6 bases). This CDR3 contains 14 residues. Germline CDR1 and CDR2: MNHEY and SVGEGT. Trimming took off 4 bases at V and 6 bases at J, with 13 bases between the two ends. CDR3 sequence (DNA): TGTGCCAGCAGTTTTCCAGGGGATCTTCAGCCCCAGCATTTT. It yields the protein CASSFPGDLQPQHF.

The chain links TRBV29-1 to TRBJ1-3; D is ambiguous. Germline lookup yields CDR1 SQVTM and CDR2 ANQGSEA. This CDR3 has 14 residues. Trimming left V 5 bases short and J 0 bases short, with 11 bases between. This CDR3 is CSVFTPDSGNTIYF. As DNA, the CDR3 is TGCAGCGTTTTCACCCCAGACTCTGGAAACACCATATATTTT.

The chain uses TRBV3-1 and TRBJ2-5, with 10 bases matching TRBD2. Germline V gene lookup returns CDR1 LGHDT and CDR2 YNNKEL (reference sequence). The trim removed 2 bases at V and 4 bases at J, leaving 10 bases unmatched. The CDR3 loop spans 17 amino acids. CDR3 protein: CASSQNLGTSESETQYF. For the CDR3, the DNA is TGTGCCAGCAGCCAAAATTTAGGGACTAGCGAGTCAGAGACCCAGTACTTC.

The chain carries TRBV12-3 or TRBV12-4 and TRBJ2-3; a possible D gene is TRBD2 (6 bases). The ends were cut back, 4 bases at V and 0 bases at J, with 14 bases in the middle. This CDR3 contains 16 residues. CDR3 amino acids: CASSSPEGPSTDTQYF. CDR3 DNA sequence: TGTGCCAGCAGTTCCCCGGAGGGGCCTAGCACAGATACGCAGTATTTT.

This clonotype turned up a few times. The V gene is TRBV7-9, the J gene TRBJ2-5; D is unclear. The CDR3 is made up of 12 amino acids. CDR1 is SEHNR and CDR2 is FQNEAQ in the germline V gene (reference sequence). Trimming removed 6 bases at V and 5 bases at J, with 10 bases between. CDR3 region: CASRLWSETQYF. In nucleotides, the CDR3 is TGTGCCAGCAGGTTGTGGTCGGAGACCCAGTACTTC.

This clonotype showed up just a few times. This rearrangement joins TRBV29-1 to TRBJ1-1, with TRBD1 matching 7 bases. The CDR3 loop spans 12 amino acids. The J segment lost 7 bases and the V segment lost 4 bases, leaving 6 bases of the junction unmatched. Germline CDR1 and CDR2: SQVTM and ANQGSEA. CDR3 residues: CSVATWDSEAFF. The DNA for the CDR3 is TGCAGCGTTGCTACTTGGGACAGTGAAGCTTTCTTT.

V usage is TRBV4-3 and J usage is TRBJ2-5; unclear D gene. Germline-derived CDR1 and CDR2 are LGHNA and YSLEER. Trimming cost V 3 bases and J 7 bases, with 21 bases left between them. The CDR3 sequence is 16 residues long. CDR3 amino acids: CASSQTDGGYSGTQYF. CDR3 coding DNA: TGCGCCAGCAGCCAGACGGACGGCGGATACTCGGGGACCCAGTACTTC.

The V and J genes are TRBV7-2 and TRBJ2-3; D may be TRBD1 or TRBD2 (5 bases each). Germline V CDR1 and CDR2: SGHTA, FQGNSA. The CDR3 has 14 amino acids. The V end lost 10 bases, the J end lost 6 bases, and 20 bases lay between the germline ends. The CDR3 sequence: CATSGTLWRDTQYF. The DNA of the CDR3 is TGTGCCACCTCGGGGACCCTCTGGCGGGATACGCAGTATTTT.

This clonotype was picked up many times. This rearrangement joins TRBV5-1 to TRBJ2-3, with TRBD2 identical over 9 bases. Germline V gene sequence: CDR1 SGHRS, CDR2 YFSETQ. The ends lost 0 bases at V and 2 bases at J; junction bases unmatched: 4. The length of the CDR3 is 16 residues. CDR3 nucleotides: TGCGCCAGCAGCTTGGGGGCTAGCGGGGTCACAGATACGCAGTATTTT. Its protein is CASSLGASGVTDTQYF.

Ten or more counts support this clonotype. The chain is built from TRBV7-2 and TRBJ2-4; 7 bases align to TRBD2. The CDR3 covers 17 residues. Germline CDR1 and CDR2: SGHTA and FQGNSA. V lost 0 bases, J lost 1 base, and 6 bases stayed unmatched. The CDR3, as DNA: TGTGCCAGCAGCTTAGCGAGGGACGGGGGGGCCAAAAACATTCAGTACTTC. Amino acids: CASSLARDGGAKNIQYF.

The rearrangement links TRBV12-3 or TRBV12-4 to TRBJ1-3; D is undetermined. The ends were cut back, 2 bases at V and 4 bases at J, with 12 bases in the middle. This CDR3 region has 15 residues. CDR3 sequence (DNA): TGTGCCAGCAGTTTATGGGCCGGGGAGGGAAACACCATATATTTT. This translates into CASSLWAGEGNTIYF.

This clonotype was observed a handful of times. The chain is built from TRBV10-3 and TRBJ2-2; 8 bases align to TRBD1. Germline V lookup: CDR1 ENHRY, CDR2 SYGVKD. This CDR3 spans 16 amino acids. V lost 6 bases and J lost 0; bases outside the gene matches: 6. The DNA for the CDR3 is TGTGCCATCAGGCCCGGGACAGGAGCGAACACCGGGGAGCTGTTTTTT. It is translated as CAIRPGTGANTGELFF.

This chain uses TRBV6-4 with TRBJ2-5; D is undetermined. The CDR3 contains 14 residues. Deletions cut 1 base from V and 0 bases from J, with 6 bases between. Germline V CDR1 and CDR2: MRHNA, SNTAGT. CDR3 amino acids: CASSDWPNQETQYF. DNA of the CDR3: TGTGCCAGCAGTGACTGGCCTAACCAAGAGACCCAGTACTTC.

The table lists this clonotype with a few counts. Here the CDR3 DNA reads TGTGCCAGCAGACAGGGGCCTGAAGCTTTCTTT. Translating it yields CASRQGPEAFF. The chain has TRBV12-3 or TRBV12-4 and TRBJ1-1; TRBD1 matches at 7 bases. The CDR3 has 11 amino acids. After removal of 6 bases from V and 6 bases from J, the junction contained 1 base not matched to a gene.

This clonotype has a handful of counts. The chain recombines TRBV3-1 with TRBJ1-6; no reliable D call. V was shortened by 1 base and J by 9 bases, with 16 bases between the two germline ends. This CDR3 comprises 16 residues. The germline V gene encodes CDR1 LGHDT and CDR2 YNNKEL (reference sequence). CDR3 DNA: TGTGCCAGCAGCCAAGTTCCCCCGGGTTTTGGTTCACCCCTCCACTTT. Translation: CASSQVPPGFGSPLHF.

The rearrangement uses TRBV7-9 and TRBJ1-1, with D unclear. The germline V gene has CDR1 SEHNR and CDR2 FQNEAQ (reference sequence). The CDR3 runs to 12 residues. With 5 bases removed from V and 11 bases from J, the gap between germline ends came to 15 bases. The CDR3 coding sequence is TGTGCCAGCAGCCTCGTAGGGTTTTCGGCTTTCTTT. Residues: CASSLVGFSAFF.

The table lists this clonotype with many counts. CDR3 in amino acids: CASSLTRQNTEAFF. Written as DNA, the CDR3 is TGTGCCAGCAGCTTAACGCGCCAGAACACTGAAGCTTTCTTT. V is TRBV7-3 and J is TRBJ1-1; D gene uncertain. This CDR3 is 14 amino acids long. Germline-derived CDR1 and CDR2 are SGHTA and FQGTGA. V lost 0 bases and J lost 1, with 6 bases in between.

In its sample, this clonotype was seen many times. The chain couples TRBV6-2 or TRBV6-3 to TRBJ2-7, with 7 bases lining up with TRBD1. Unmatched junction bases numbered 10, after V lost 5 bases and J lost 6 bases. Germline lookup yields CDR1 MNHEY and CDR2 SVGEGT. This CDR3 is built from 14 residues. The CDR3 nucleotides read TGTGCCAGCAGTCGGCTGACAGGGATTCGCGAGCAGTACGTC. The encoded protein is CASSRLTGIREQYV.

The rearrangement links TRBV6-1 to TRBJ1-4; TRBD1 matches 7 bases. J gave up 12 bases and V 4 bases, and 11 bases lay outside the gene matches. Germline V gives CDR1 MNHNS, CDR2 SASEGT. The CDR3 length is 14 residues. This CDR3 reads CASSAGTADPELFF. The CDR3 DNA follows: TGTGCCAGCAGTGCCGGGACAGCGGACCCTGAACTGTTTTTT.

The chain links TRBV7-2 to TRBJ1-3; D is undetermined. The germline V and J ends were trimmed by 3 bases and 1 base, with 10 bases remaining between them. The CDR3 covers 15 residues. Germline V lookup: CDR1 SGHTA, CDR2 FQGNSA. CDR3 region: CASSFMAGSGNTIYF. DNA of the CDR3: TGTGCCAGCAGCTTCATGGCGGGTTCTGGAAACACCATATATTTT.

This clonotype was seen more than once but under ten times. The chain employs TRBV30 and TRBJ2-3; no firm D call. Germline loops: CDR1 GTSNPN, CDR2 SVGIG (reference sequence). CDR3 length: 13 amino acids. V was shortened by 8 bases and J by 1 base, with 13 bases between the two germline ends. This chain's CDR3 is CAQAGQGTDTQYF. The CDR3 nucleotides are TGTGCCCAGGCTGGTCAGGGCACAGATACGCAGTATTTT.